The sequence of this T cell receptor beta chain was determined in a study of beta chain features in type 1 diabetes. Points from the study as a whole: Shortening that was moderate but significant affected the TCRB CDR3s of Type 1 diabetes patients in all four CD4+ subsets.

The investigators reverse transcribed all of the isolated RNA, so they sequenced expressed TCRB transcripts. TCRdb's copy holds only in-frame clones and misses some; the assay was immunoSEQ multiplex PCR. Among about 230,000 clones listed, approximately 16% were seen once. V shed 6 bases and J 5 bases; nucleotides not matched to a gene: 9. CDR1 and CDR2 from the germline V gene are MNHEY and SMNVEV (reference sequence). The CDR3 runs 15 residues. To note about this clone: Its antigen is unknown.

The sequenced sample consisted of naive CD4+ T cells from blood. J is TRBJ2-1 and V is TRBV27; TRBD1 matches 8 bases. This TCR was recovered from a man in his thirties or forties with type 1 diabetes. CDR3 nucleotides: TGTGCCAGCAGGACATCCTTGACAGGGGACAATGAGCAGTTCTTC. This sequence encodes CASRTSLTGDNEQFF.